This entry features one T cell receptor beta chain sequence. Profiled with immunoSEQ multiplex PCR; TCRdb holds only in-frame clones, not every one. This sample yields around 200,000 clones, of which roughly 81% are seen a single time; around 5% belongs to the top ten. This entry comes from a study of blood T cell repertoires in COVID-19. The CDR3 sequence is 15 residues long. CDR1 is ENHRY and CDR2 is SYGVKD in the germline V gene. J lost 0 bases, V lost 3 bases, and 4 bases had no gene match. This TCR was sampled from a woman of 80 years or more with acute or convalescent COVID-19. The chain uses TRBV10-3 and TRBJ2-7, with 8 bases that match TRBD1. Material for sequencing was peripheral blood. CDR3 in DNA: TGTGCCATCAGTGAAGGGGGGACAGGCTCCTACGAGCAGTACTTC. Encoded protein: CAISEGGTGSYEQYF.